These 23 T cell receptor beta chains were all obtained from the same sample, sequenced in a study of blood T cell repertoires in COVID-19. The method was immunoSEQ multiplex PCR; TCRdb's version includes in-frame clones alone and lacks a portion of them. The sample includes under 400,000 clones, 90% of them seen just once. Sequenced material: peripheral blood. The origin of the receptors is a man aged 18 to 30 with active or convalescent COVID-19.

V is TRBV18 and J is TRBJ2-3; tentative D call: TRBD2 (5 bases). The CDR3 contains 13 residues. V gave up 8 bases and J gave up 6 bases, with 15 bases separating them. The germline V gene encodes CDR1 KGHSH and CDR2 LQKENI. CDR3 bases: TGTGCCAGCACGACCCCGGGGTGGGATACGCAGTATTTT. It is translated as CASTTPGWDTQYF. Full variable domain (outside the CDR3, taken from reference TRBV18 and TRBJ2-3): NAGVMQNPRHLVRRRGQEARLRCSPMKGHSHVYWYRQLPEEGLKFMVYLQKENIIDESGMPKERFSAEFPKEGPSILRIQQVVRGDSAAYFCASTTPGWDTQYFGPGTRLTVL.

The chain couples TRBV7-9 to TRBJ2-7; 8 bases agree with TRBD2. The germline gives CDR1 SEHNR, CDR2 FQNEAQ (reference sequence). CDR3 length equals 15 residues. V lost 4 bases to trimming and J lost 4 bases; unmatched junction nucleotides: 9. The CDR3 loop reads CASSYELAVLYEQYF. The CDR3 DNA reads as TGTGCCAGCAGCTACGAACTAGCGGTGCTGTACGAGCAGTACTTC.

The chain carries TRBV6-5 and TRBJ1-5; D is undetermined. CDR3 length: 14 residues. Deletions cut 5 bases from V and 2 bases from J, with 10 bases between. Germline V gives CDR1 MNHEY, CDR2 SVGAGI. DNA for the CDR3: TGTGCCAGCAGTCTGCGGCTCGGCAATCAGCCCCAGCATTTT. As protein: CASSLRLGNQPQHF.

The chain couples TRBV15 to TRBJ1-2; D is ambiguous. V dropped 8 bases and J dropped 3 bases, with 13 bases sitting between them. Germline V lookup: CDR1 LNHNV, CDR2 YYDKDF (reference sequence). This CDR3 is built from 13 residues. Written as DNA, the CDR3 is TGTGCCACCCGGGAAATAAATTACTATGGCTACACCTTC. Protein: CATREINYYGYTF.

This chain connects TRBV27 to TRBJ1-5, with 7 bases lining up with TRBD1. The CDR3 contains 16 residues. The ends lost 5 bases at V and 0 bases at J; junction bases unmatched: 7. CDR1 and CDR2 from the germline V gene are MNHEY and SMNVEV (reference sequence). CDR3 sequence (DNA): TGTGCCAGCAGTACACGGACAGGCGATAGCAATCAGCCCCAGCATTTT. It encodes CASSTRTGDSNQPQHF.

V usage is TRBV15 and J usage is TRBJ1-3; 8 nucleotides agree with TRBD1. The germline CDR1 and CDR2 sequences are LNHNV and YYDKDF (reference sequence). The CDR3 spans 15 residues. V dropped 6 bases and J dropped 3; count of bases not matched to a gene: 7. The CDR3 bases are TGTGCCACCAGTGCAACAGGGGGTAGTGGAAACACCATATATTTT. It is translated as CATSATGGSGNTIYF.

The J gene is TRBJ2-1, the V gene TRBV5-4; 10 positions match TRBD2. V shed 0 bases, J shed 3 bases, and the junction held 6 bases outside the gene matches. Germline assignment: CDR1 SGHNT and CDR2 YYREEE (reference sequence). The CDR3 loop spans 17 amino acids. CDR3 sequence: CASSLEGLAANYNEQFF. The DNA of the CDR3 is TGTGCCAGCAGCTTGGAAGGACTAGCGGCGAACTACAATGAGCAGTTCTTC.

The CDR3 nucleotides read TGTGCCAGCAGCTTAGGGTTCAGGGGTAAGGATTCACCCCTCCACTTT. It specifies CASSLGFRGKDSPLHF. The chain combines TRBV11-2 with TRBJ1-6, with D perhaps TRBD1 (6 bases). V lost 1 base to trimming and J lost 8 bases, with 15 bases between them. The length of the CDR3 is 16 residues. CDR1 is SGHAT, CDR2 FQNNGV, per germline.

CDR3 region: CASSLGGRGSNEQYF. The DNA of the CDR3 is TGTGCCAGCAGCTTAGGGGGCAGGGGGTCTAACGAGCAGTACTTC. The V call is TRBV7-2, the J call TRBJ2-7; 7 bases are a match to TRBD1. The CDR3 contains 15 residues. J gave up 5 bases and V 1 base, and 8 bases lay outside the gene matches. Per the germline V gene, CDR1 is SGHTA and CDR2 is FQGNSA.

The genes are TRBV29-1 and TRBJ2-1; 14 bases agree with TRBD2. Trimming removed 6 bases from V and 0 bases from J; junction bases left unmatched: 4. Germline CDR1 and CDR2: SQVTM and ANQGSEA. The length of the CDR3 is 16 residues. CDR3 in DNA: TGCAGCGTGACCGGGACTAGCGGGAGCTCCTACAATGAGCAGTTCTTC. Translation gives CSVTGTSGSSYNEQFF.

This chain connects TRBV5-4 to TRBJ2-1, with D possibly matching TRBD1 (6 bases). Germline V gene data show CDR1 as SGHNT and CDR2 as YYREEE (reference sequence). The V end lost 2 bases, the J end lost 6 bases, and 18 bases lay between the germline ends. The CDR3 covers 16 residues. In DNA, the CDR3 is TGTGCCAGCAGCTTAATACAGGGAATCAGGGGCAATGAGCAGTTCTTC. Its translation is CASSLIQGIRGNEQFF.

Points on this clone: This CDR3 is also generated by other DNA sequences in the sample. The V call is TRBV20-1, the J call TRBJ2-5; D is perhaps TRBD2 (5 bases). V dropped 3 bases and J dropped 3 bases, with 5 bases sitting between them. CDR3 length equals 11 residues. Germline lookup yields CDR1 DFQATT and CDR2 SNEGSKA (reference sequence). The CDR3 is CSASGEETQYF. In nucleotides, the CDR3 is TGCAGTGCTAGCGGGGAAGAGACCCAGTACTTC.

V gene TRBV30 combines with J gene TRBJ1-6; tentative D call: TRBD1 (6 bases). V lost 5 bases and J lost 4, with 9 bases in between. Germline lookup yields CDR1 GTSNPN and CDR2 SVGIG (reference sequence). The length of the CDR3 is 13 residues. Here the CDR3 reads CAWGGTYNSPLHF. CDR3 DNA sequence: TGTGCCTGGGGCGGGACATATAATTCACCCCTCCACTTT.

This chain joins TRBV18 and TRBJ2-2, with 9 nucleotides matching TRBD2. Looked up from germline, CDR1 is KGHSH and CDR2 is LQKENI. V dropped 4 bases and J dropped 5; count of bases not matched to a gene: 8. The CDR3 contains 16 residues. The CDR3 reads CASSRSGGPLTGELFF. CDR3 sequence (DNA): TGTGCCAGCTCACGGAGCGGGGGGCCGTTGACCGGGGAGCTGTTTTTT.

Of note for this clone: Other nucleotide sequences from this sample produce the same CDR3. The CDR3 DNA reads TGTGCCAGTAGTATAAGGGGCGGCAATCAGCCCCAGCATTTT. Its translation: CASSIRGGNQPQHF. J is TRBJ1-5 and V is TRBV19, with a possible D match to TRBD1 (5 bases). Germline CDR1 and CDR2: LNHDA and SQIVND (reference sequence). The V gene lost 2 bases and the J gene lost 2 bases, with 7 bases spanning the gap. This CDR3 contains 14 residues.

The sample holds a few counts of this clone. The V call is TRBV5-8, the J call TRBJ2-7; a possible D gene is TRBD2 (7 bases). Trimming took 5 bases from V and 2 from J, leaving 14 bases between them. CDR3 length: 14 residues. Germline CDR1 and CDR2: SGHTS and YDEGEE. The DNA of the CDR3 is TGTGCCAGCAGTTTTACAGGGAGGGCCTACGAGCAGTACTTC. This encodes CASSFTGRAYEQYF.

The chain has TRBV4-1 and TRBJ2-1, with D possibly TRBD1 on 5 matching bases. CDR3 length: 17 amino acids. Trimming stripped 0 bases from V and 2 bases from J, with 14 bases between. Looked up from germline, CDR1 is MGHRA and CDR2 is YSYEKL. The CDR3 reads CASSQEGRGFTYNEQFF. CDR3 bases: TGCGCCAGCAGCCAAGAGGGGCGCGGTTTTACCTACAATGAGCAGTTCTTC.

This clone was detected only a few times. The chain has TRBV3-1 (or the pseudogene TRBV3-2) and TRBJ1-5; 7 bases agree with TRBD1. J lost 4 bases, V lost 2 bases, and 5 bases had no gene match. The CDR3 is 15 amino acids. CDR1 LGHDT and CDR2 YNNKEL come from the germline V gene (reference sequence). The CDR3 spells CASSQNPDRNQPQHF. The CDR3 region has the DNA TGTGCCAGCAGCCAAAATCCGGACAGGAATCAGCCCCAGCATTTT.

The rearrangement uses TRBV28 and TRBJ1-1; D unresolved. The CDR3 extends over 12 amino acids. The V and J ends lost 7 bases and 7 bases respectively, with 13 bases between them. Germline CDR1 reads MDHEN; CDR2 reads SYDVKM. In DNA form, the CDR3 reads TGTGCCAGCACTTACTCTAAGCTTGAAGCTTTCTTT. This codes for CASTYSKLEAFF.

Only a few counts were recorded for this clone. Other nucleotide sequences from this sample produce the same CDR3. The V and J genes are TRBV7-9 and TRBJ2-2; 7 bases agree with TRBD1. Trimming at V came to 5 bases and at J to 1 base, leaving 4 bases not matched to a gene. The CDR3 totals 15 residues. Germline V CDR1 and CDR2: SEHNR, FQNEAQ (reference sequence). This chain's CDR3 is CASSPWTGNTGELFF. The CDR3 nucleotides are TGTGCCAGCAGCCCTTGGACAGGGAACACCGGGGAGCTGTTTTTT.

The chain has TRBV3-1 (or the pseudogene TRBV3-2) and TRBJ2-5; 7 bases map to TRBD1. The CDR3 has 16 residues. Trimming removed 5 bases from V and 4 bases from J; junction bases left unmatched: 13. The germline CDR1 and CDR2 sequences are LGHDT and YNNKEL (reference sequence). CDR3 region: CASSIGDSAFGETQYF. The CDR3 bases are TGTGCCAGCAGCATAGGGGACAGCGCCTTTGGAGAGACCCAGTACTTC.

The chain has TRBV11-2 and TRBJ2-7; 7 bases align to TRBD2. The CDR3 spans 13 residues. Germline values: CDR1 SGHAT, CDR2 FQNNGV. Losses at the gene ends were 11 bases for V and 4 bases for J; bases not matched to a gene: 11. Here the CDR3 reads CASRREPSYEQYF. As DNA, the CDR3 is TGTGCCTCAAGGCGGGAGCCCTCTTACGAGCAGTACTTC.

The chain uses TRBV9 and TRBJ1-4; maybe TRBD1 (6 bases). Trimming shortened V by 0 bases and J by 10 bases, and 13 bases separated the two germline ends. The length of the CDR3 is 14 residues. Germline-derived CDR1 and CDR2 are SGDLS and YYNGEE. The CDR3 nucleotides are TGTGCCAGCAGCGTAGACAGGGTAGGGGGAAAACTGTTTTTT. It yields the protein CASSVDRVGGKLFF. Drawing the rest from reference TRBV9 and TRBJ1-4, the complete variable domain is DSGVTQTPKHLITATGQRVTLRCSPRSGDLSVYWYQQSLDQGLQFLIQYYNGEERAKGNILERFSAQQFPDLHSELNLSSLELGDSALYFCASSVDRVGGKLFFGSGTQLSVL.